The 19 T cell receptor beta chains reported below all come from one sample, sequenced in a study of cytomegalovirus exposure and HLA in healthy donors. PCR was performed using 60 Vbeta and 13 Jbeta primers. Sequencing was performed with immunoSEQ multiplex PCR; in TCRdb, only in-frame clones are kept and a portion is missing. The sample includes 120,000 or so clones, 70% to 80% of them seen just once. The material sequenced was PBMCs. The origin of the receptors is a man in his thirties or forties in good health and CMV-seronegative.

The chain combines TRBV18 with TRBJ1-2; a possible D gene is TRBD1 (6 bases). V gave up 3 bases and J gave up 3 bases, with 29 bases separating them. The CDR3 has 20 residues. Germline V gives CDR1 KGHSH, CDR2 LQKENI. CDR3 DNA: TGTGCCAGCTCACCCTTCATCCGTCAAGTAGGAGACAGGAACGACTATGGCTACACCTTC. Amino acid sequence: CASSPFIRQVGDRNDYGYTF.

V gene TRBV9 combines with J gene TRBJ2-5; TRBD2 aligns across 7 bases. Trimming took 3 bases from V and 5 from J; bases not matched to a gene: 7. This CDR3 spans 14 amino acids. Per germline, CDR1 SGDLS and CDR2 YYNGEE. The CDR3 protein is CASSAELARETQYF. The CDR3 DNA reads as TGTGCCAGCAGCGCCGAACTAGCGAGGGAGACCCAGTACTTC.

The V gene is TRBV28, the J gene TRBJ2-3; a possible D gene is TRBD1 (5 bases). Germline V gene data show CDR1 as MDHEN and CDR2 as SYDVKM. V gave up 9 bases and J gave up 5 bases, with 15 bases separating them. The CDR3 is 13 residues long. The CDR3 sequence is CASYLQVGDTQYF. CDR3 DNA: TGTGCCAGTTACCTACAGGTGGGAGATACGCAGTATTTT. The whole variable domain, remainder taken from reference TRBV28 and TRBJ2-3, is DVKVTQSSRYLVKRTGEKVFLECVQDMDHENMFWYRQDPGLGLRLIYFSYDVKMKEKGDIPEGYSVSREKKERFSLILESASTNQTSMYLCASYLQVGDTQYFGPGTRLTVL.

The chain links TRBV5-1 to TRBJ2-3, with 10 bases lining up with TRBD2. After removal of 4 bases from V and 6 bases from J, the junction contained 14 bases not matched to a gene. The CDR3 is 17 amino acids. The germline CDR1 and CDR2 sequences are SGHRS and YFSETQ. In DNA form, the CDR3 reads TGCGCCAGCAGCCGGCTCTGGACTAGCGGTCCTCTCGATACGCAGTATTTT. Encoded protein: CASSRLWTSGPLDTQYF.

The rearrangement joins TRBV4-1 to TRBJ2-7; TRBD1 aligns across 7 bases. The germline gives CDR1 MGHRA, CDR2 YSYEKL. CDR3 length equals 15 residues. The V and J ends lost 3 bases and 0 bases, in that order; junction bases with no gene match: 5. CDR3 nucleotide sequence: TGCGCCAGCAGCCAGGGACAGTCTAGCTCCTACGAGCAGTACTTC. The encoded protein is CASSQGQSSSYEQYF.

J is TRBJ1-1 and V is TRBV18; 8 bases agree with TRBD1. Germline trimming cut 6 bases from V and 5 bases from J; bases unmatched to any gene: 5. Germline CDR1 and CDR2: KGHSH and LQKENI. CDR3 length: 13 residues. The CDR3 DNA reads as TGTGCCAGCTCCCTGACAGGGGAGACTGAAGCTTTCTTT. This encodes CASSLTGETEAFF.

The V and J genes are TRBV6-1 and TRBJ2-7; 14 bases align to TRBD2. The germline gives CDR1 MNHNS, CDR2 SASEGT. This CDR3 is built from 15 residues. V lost 7 bases, J lost 5 bases, and 7 bases stayed unmatched. The CDR3 loop is CASTKWGLAGDEQYF. DNA of the CDR3: TGTGCCAGCACCAAATGGGGACTAGCGGGGGACGAGCAGTACTTC.

The table lists this clone with a few counts. V usage is TRBV30 and J usage is TRBJ1-1; a weak D match, TRBD1 (5 bases). The V and J ends lost 4 bases and 10 bases respectively, with 19 bases between them. The CDR3 totals 13 residues. Germline values: CDR1 GTSNPN, CDR2 SVGIG (reference sequence). In nucleotides, the CDR3 is TGTGCCTGGACCCCCGGGGGGTCAACCGGAGCTTTCTTT. Translation gives CAWTPGGSTGAFF.

This clone has only one observation. The rearrangement joins TRBV7-3 to TRBJ1-1; no definite D call. Trimming removed 5 bases at V and 4 bases at J, with 14 bases between. Germline assignment: CDR1 SGHTA and CDR2 FQGTGA. This CDR3 is 14 amino acids long. The CDR3 DNA reads as TGTGCCAGCAGCCCACGGGGAGGCAGCACTGAAGCTTTCTTT. It yields the protein CASSPRGGSTEAFF.

The genes are TRBV7-3 and TRBJ2-3; maybe TRBD1 (5 bases). Trimming cost V 1 base and J 5 bases, with 10 bases left between them. This CDR3 spans 14 amino acids. Germline CDR1 is SGHTA and CDR2 is FQGTGA. The CDR3 loop is CASSLSRELDTQYF. The CDR3 coding sequence is TGTGCCAGCAGCTTAAGCAGGGAACTAGATACGCAGTATTTT.

Here the CDR3 reads CASSAEVGGAEAFF. The CDR3 bases are TGTGCCAGCAGCGCCGAGGTGGGGGGAGCTGAAGCTTTCTTT. This sequence joins TRBV9 and TRBJ1-1, with a tentative D call TRBD1 (5 bases). Looked up from germline, CDR1 is SGDLS and CDR2 is YYNGEE. Trimming cost V 3 bases and J 6 bases, with 15 bases left between them. The CDR3 has 14 amino acids.

The CDR3 is CASSRTQDTGTDTQYF. Here the CDR3 DNA reads TGCGCCAGCAGCAGAACGCAGGACACGGGCACAGATACGCAGTATTTT. The chain combines TRBV5-1 with TRBJ2-3, with D tentatively TRBD1 (5 bases). The germline V gene has CDR1 SGHRS and CDR2 YFSETQ. The length of the CDR3 is 16 residues. Between the trimmed V and J ends, which lost 4 bases and 1 base, there was a span of 16 bases.

This clone was counted a few times. The chain links TRBV28 to TRBJ1-2; 9 bases are shared with TRBD1. CDR3 size: 14 residues. Germline CDR1 is MDHEN and CDR2 is SYDVKM. Unmatched junction bases numbered 3, after V lost 2 bases and J lost 5 bases. The CDR3 nucleotides read TGTGCCAGCAGTTTAGGGACAGGGACGTATGGCTACACCTTC. This codes for CASSLGTGTYGYTF.

The gene calls are TRBV4-1 and TRBJ2-5; D possibly corresponds to TRBD1 (6 bases). TRBJ2-7 matches the DNA end more closely, so the J call is doubtful. CDR1 MGHRA and CDR2 YSYEKL come from the germline V gene. The CDR3 has 17 residues. The CDR3 is CASSQAWQGIISYEQYF. The CDR3 DNA follows: TGCGCCAGCAGCCAAGCTTGGCAGGGGATCATCTCCTACGAGCAGTACTTC.

The chain is built from TRBV9 and TRBJ1-2; 7 positions agree with TRBD1. The length of the CDR3 is 14 residues. CDR1 is SGDLS, CDR2 YYNGEE, per germline. V lost 4 bases, J lost 6 bases, and 9 bases stayed unmatched. The CDR3 coding sequence is TGTGCCAGCAGCTCTTATCAGGGGGACAATGGCTACACCTTC. Residues: CASSSYQGDNGYTF.

The chain joins TRBV27 to TRBJ2-7; maybe TRBD2 (6 bases). The length of the CDR3 is 14 residues. Germline CDR1 and CDR2: MNHEY and SMNVEV (reference sequence). Trimming cost V 4 bases and J 2 bases, with 12 bases left between them. CDR3 in DNA: TGTGCCAGCAGTTGGGCTAGCGACACCTACGAGCAGTACTTC. Protein: CASSWASDTYEQYF.

The rearrangement joins TRBV28 to TRBJ1-4, with no clear D. Germline CDR1 is MDHEN and CDR2 is SYDVKM. There are 15 residues in the CDR3. The V end lost 1 base, the J end lost 4 bases, and 10 bases lay between the germline ends. CDR3 amino acids: CASSLLVTVNEKLFF. The CDR3 bases are TGTGCCAGCAGTTTATTGGTAACAGTTAATGAAAAACTGTTTTTT.

This clone was counted between two and nine times. The chain links TRBV7-6 to TRBJ2-1, with 10 bases fitting TRBD2. This CDR3 region has 16 residues. Germline lookup yields CDR1 SGHVS and CDR2 FNYEAQ. Unmatched junction bases numbered 3, after V lost 2 bases and J lost 2 bases. The CDR3 loop is CASSLNLAGAYNEQFF. The DNA of the CDR3 is TGTGCCAGCAGCTTAAACCTAGCGGGAGCCTACAATGAGCAGTTCTTC.

The chain recombines TRBV7-9 with TRBJ1-4, with TRBD1 identical over 8 bases. Unmatched junction bases numbered 7, after V lost 4 bases and J lost 3 bases. The length of the CDR3 is 16 residues. In germline, CDR1 is SEHNR, CDR2 FQNEAQ (reference sequence). The CDR3 here is CASSSFQGAANEKLFF. CDR3 nucleotide sequence: TGTGCCAGCAGCTCCTTCCAGGGGGCTGCTAATGAAAAACTGTTTTTT.